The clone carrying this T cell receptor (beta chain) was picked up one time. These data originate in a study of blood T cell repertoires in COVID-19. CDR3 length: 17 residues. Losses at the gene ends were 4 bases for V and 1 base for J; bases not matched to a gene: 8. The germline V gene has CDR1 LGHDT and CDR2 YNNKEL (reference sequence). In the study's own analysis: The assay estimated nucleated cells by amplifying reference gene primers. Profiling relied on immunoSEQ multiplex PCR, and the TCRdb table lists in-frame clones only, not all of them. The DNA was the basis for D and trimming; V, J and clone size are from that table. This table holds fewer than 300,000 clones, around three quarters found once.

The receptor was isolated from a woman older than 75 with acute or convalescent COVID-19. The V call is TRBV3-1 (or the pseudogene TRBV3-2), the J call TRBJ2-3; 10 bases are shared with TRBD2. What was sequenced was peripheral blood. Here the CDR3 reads CASSPTRTSGCTDTQYF. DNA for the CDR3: TGTGCCAGCAGCCCGACCCGGACTAGCGGTTGCACAGATACGCAGTATTTT.